Each of the 11 T cell receptor beta chains below was sequenced from the same sample in a study of T cell repertoires in cytomegalovirus infection (dated by TCRdb to 2018 to 2020). The sequencer was an Illumina HiSeq 1500. TCRdb reran the public reads through fastp at Q25 and MiXCR, keeping productive beta chains. Merged by CDR3 protein, the rows form single entries marked with the most common genes and DNA. The sample table shows around 320,000 distinct CDR3 sequences, and 8% to 10% are seen once. The ten biggest clones cover over 3.5% of the sample. Sequencing was carried out using PBMCs. These receptors were taken from a human donor in good health (CMV status not recorded). Some clones in this sample may be carry-over from other donors' samples.

This clonotype was detected ten times or more. The rearrangement links TRBV7-2 to TRBJ1-1; D is uncertain. Between the trimmed V and J ends, which lost 2 bases and 0 bases, there was a span of 1 base. The CDR3 sequence is 12 residues long. Germline V gives CDR1 SGHTA, CDR2 FQGNSA. CDR3 in amino acids: CASSLMNTEAFF. DNA of the CDR3: TGTGCCAGCAGCTTAATGAACACTGAAGCTTTCTTT.

The V gene is TRBV7-2, the J gene TRBJ2-5; 8 positions match TRBD1. This CDR3 has 15 amino acids. The V and J ends lost 5 bases and 2 bases, in that order; junction bases with no gene match: 7. Per the germline V gene, CDR1 is SGHTA and CDR2 is FQGNSA. The CDR3 nucleotides are TGTGCCAGCAGCCGAGGACAGGGCCTACAAGAGACCCAGTACTTC. Its protein is CASSRGQGLQETQYF.

This clonotype was counted a few times. The rearrangement uses TRBV11-2 and TRBJ2-5, with 13 positions matching TRBD2. Germline V gene lookup returns CDR1 SGHAT and CDR2 FQNNGV. V dropped 5 bases and J dropped 5; count of bases not matched to a gene: 17. CDR3 length: 19 amino acids. The CDR3 nucleotides are TGTGCCAGCAGCGACCTGACTAGCGGGGGGCGGAATAGAGGGGAGACCCAGTACTTC. Its translation is CASSDLTSGGRNRGETQYF.

This clonotype was found many times. The chain uses TRBV6-2 or TRBV6-3 and TRBJ2-3; 15 bases line up with TRBD2. After removal of 6 bases from V and 1 base from J, the junction contained 2 bases not matched to a gene. Germline V gene data show CDR1 as MNHEY and CDR2 as SVGEGT. There are 16 residues in the CDR3. CDR3 coding DNA: TGTGCCAGCAGGCGGACTAGCGGGGGGGGCACAGATACGCAGTATTTT. It translates to CASRRTSGGGTDTQYF.

V and J are TRBV28 and TRBJ2-5; 10 nucleotides align to TRBD2. The CDR3 runs 15 residues. With V trimmed by 2 bases and J by 1 base, 1 base remained unmatched. The germline gives CDR1 MDHEN, CDR2 SYDVKM. The CDR3 nucleotides are TGTGCCAGCAGTTTACTAGCGGGAGCCCAAGAGACCCAGTACTTC. Encoded protein: CASSLLAGAQETQYF.

This clonotype was found many times. The chain carries TRBV7-9 and TRBJ2-1; 9 bases line up with TRBD2. V gave up 3 bases and J gave up 0 bases; unmatched junction bases: 9. CDR1 and CDR2 from the germline V gene are SEHNR and FQNEAQ (reference sequence). The CDR3 loop spans 18 amino acids. For the CDR3, the DNA is TGTGCCAGCAGCTTCCCGGCGCGTAGCGGGAGCTCCTACAATGAGCAGTTCTTC. As protein: CASSFPARSGSSYNEQFF.

This clonotype showed up many times. This chain joins TRBV7-9 and TRBJ2-7; 9 nucleotides agree with TRBD2. V lost 4 bases, J lost 3 bases, and 10 bases stayed unmatched. The CDR3 is made up of 16 amino acids. The germline V gene has CDR1 SEHNR and CDR2 FQNEAQ (reference sequence). CDR3 sequence: CASSSGSSGSLYEQYF. CDR3 nucleotides: TGTGCCAGCAGCTCCGGTAGTAGCGGGAGTCTCTACGAGCAGTACTTC.

This clonotype was found a few times. The chain employs TRBV30 and TRBJ2-5; D is unresolved. There are 16 residues in the CDR3. Germline CDR1 reads GTSNPN; CDR2 reads SVGIG (reference sequence). Trimming stripped 2 bases from V and 5 bases from J, with 21 bases between. The CDR3 loop is CAWSTPQLRIRETQYF. CDR3 coding DNA: TGTGCCTGGAGTACCCCACAGTTACGGATACGGGAGACCCAGTACTTC.

A few counts support this clonotype. V and J are TRBV19 and TRBJ2-5; 13 bases fit TRBD2. Trimming cost V 6 bases and J 4 bases; bases outside gene matches: 5. This CDR3 spans 15 amino acids. Germline CDR1 and CDR2: LNHDA and SQIVND (reference sequence). CDR3 loop: CASSRTSGRGETQYF. In DNA, the CDR3 is TGTGCCAGTAGCCGGACTAGCGGGAGAGGAGAGACCCAGTACTTC.

This chain links TRBV27 with TRBJ2-1, with 7 bases fitting TRBD2. Germline lookup yields CDR1 MNHEY and CDR2 SMNVEV (reference sequence). Unmatched junction bases numbered 9, after V lost 1 base and J lost 0 bases. The CDR3 runs 18 residues. Written as DNA, the CDR3 is TGTGCCAGCAGTTTATTTTCTAGCGGCCTAAGCTCCTACAATGAGCAGTTCTTC. Its translation: CASSLFSSGLSSYNEQFF.

The chain carries TRBV27 and TRBJ1-5; no clear D. The CDR3 sequence is 13 residues long. V was pared by 6 bases and J by 6 bases, with 12 bases between. Germline CDR1 MNHEY, CDR2 SMNVEV (reference sequence). The CDR3 coding sequence is TGTGCCAGCAGCTTAGGAGGGTTTCAGCCCCAGCATTTT. As protein: CASSLGGFQPQHF.